One and the same sample provided the 20 T cell receptor beta chains below, sequenced in a study of neurological immune-mediated disorders. One entry per CDR3 protein results from TCRdb running MiXCR on the 5' RACE reads. This repertoire shows fewer than 85,000 distinct CDR3 sequences, under 4.5% found once; its top ten account for around 5.8%. Time point in this sample: longitudinal time-point 3. What was sequenced was PBMCs. The receptors here all came from a woman in her fifties or sixties with multiple sclerosis.

This clonotype was observed at least ten times. The gene calls are TRBV12-3 or TRBV12-4 and TRBJ2-1; weak D call: TRBD2 (5 bases). Trimming stripped 5 bases from V and 7 bases from J, with 15 bases between. The CDR3 has 14 amino acids. For the CDR3, the DNA is TGTGCCAGCAGTCCCCGGGATACGCTTAATGAGCAGTTCTTC. Its translation is CASSPRDTLNEQFF.

This clonotype was seen once. CDR3 in DNA: TGTGCCAGCAGCCTAATAACAGGGGAGGACACTGAAGCTTTCTTT. It translates to CASSLITGEDTEAFF. This rearrangement joins TRBV11-2 to TRBJ1-1; 7 nucleotides align to TRBD1. Per the germline V gene, CDR1 is SGHAT and CDR2 is FQNNGV. Losses at the gene ends were 5 bases for V and 3 bases for J; bases not matched to a gene: 9. CDR3 length: 15 amino acids. The full variable domain, rest sourced from reference TRBV11-2 and TRBJ1-1, is EAGVAQSPRYKIIEKRQSVAFWCNPISGHATLYWYQQILGQGPKLLIQFQNNGVVDDSQLPKDRFSAERLKGVDSTLKIQPAKLEDSAVYLCASSLITGEDTEAFFGQGTRLTVV.

This clonotype was counted ten times or more. The chain has TRBV21-1 and TRBJ2-7; TRBD2 reflects the table's D call only, with no check against the DNA. TRBV21-1 corresponds to a pseudogene. The CDR3 loop spans 14 amino acids. The CDR3: CASRRLAGGPEQYF. Written as DNA, the CDR3 is TGTGCCAGTCGAAGACTAGCGGGGGGGCCCGAGCAGTACTTC.

The sample holds many counts of this clonotype. The rearrangement joins TRBV6-6 to TRBJ2-7; tentatively, D is TRBD1 (6 bases). CDR3 size: 16 residues. The ends were cut back, 0 bases at V and 6 bases at J, with 18 bases in the middle. Per the germline V gene, CDR1 is MNHNY and CDR2 is SVGAGI (reference sequence). DNA of the CDR3: TGTGCCAGCAGTTACTCCTCCCCACAGGGATCTGGCGAGCAGTACTTC. Translation gives CASSYSSPQGSGEQYF.

This clonotype has ten or more counts. V usage is TRBV20-1 and J usage is TRBJ2-2, with 7 bases identical to TRBD2. The CDR3 covers 15 residues. With V trimmed by 0 bases and J by 3 bases, 4 bases remained unmatched. Germline V lookup: CDR1 DFQATT, CDR2 SNEGSKA (reference sequence). In DNA, the CDR3 is TGCAGTGCTAGAGAGGCTAGCGGCTACACCGGGGAGCTGTTTTTT. The encoded protein is CSAREASGYTGELFF.

This clonotype was counted ten times or more. The chain couples TRBV6-6 to TRBJ1-3; unclear D gene. Germline loops: CDR1 MNHNY, CDR2 SVGAGI (reference sequence). Trimming left V 7 bases short and J 2 bases short, with 24 bases between. The CDR3 spans 18 residues. CDR3 in amino acids: CASIKTLNDPTAGNTIYF. CDR3 coding DNA: TGTGCCAGCATTAAGACACTGAACGACCCAACGGCTGGAAACACCATATATTTT.

In its sample, this clonotype was seen many times. The rearrangement uses TRBV18 and TRBJ2-7, with 7 bases matching TRBD2. Per germline, CDR1 KGHSH and CDR2 LQKENI. This CDR3 is 15 amino acids long. V lost 4 bases to trimming and J lost 4 bases; unmatched junction nucleotides: 10. DNA for the CDR3: TGTGCCAGCTCACAACCGGGACTATCCTCTTACGAGCAGTACTTC. It encodes CASSQPGLSSYEQYF. Looking up the rest from reference TRBV18 and TRBJ2-7 gives the full variable domain: NAGVMQNPRHLVRRRGQEARLRCSPMKGHSHVYWYRQLPEEGLKFMVYLQKENIIDESGMPKERFSAEFPKEGPSILRIQQVVRGDSAAYFCASSQPGLSSYEQYFGPGTRLTVT.

At least ten counts were recorded for this clonotype. This chain joins TRBV24-1 and TRBJ2-7; 9 bases match TRBD2. The CDR3 has 16 amino acids. V shed 5 bases and J 0 bases; nucleotides not matched to a gene: 7. Looked up from germline, CDR1 is KGHDR and CDR2 is SFDVKD. The CDR3 spells CATSARSGGLSYEQYF. CDR3 sequence (DNA): TGTGCCACCAGTGCGCGAAGCGGGGGGCTCTCCTACGAGCAGTACTTC.

With respect to this clonotype: This could be a read error, since a much larger clone is one nucleotide away. V is TRBV29-1 and J is TRBJ1-2; 9 bases align to TRBD1. Germline CDR1 SQVTM, CDR2 ANQGSEA. This CDR3 is built from 11 residues. V lost 8 bases to trimming and J lost 5 bases; unmatched junction nucleotides: 3. The CDR3 DNA reads as TGCAGCTCGGGGACAGGGTATGGCTACACCTTC. This sequence encodes CSSGTGYGYTF.

This clonotype was detected only once. A read error may account for a junction end that differs from germline. The chain combines TRBV12-3 or TRBV12-4 with TRBJ1-1; no clear D. The CDR3 is 13 amino acids. CDR3 sequence: CTSSFGENTEAFF. CDR3 DNA sequence: TGTACCAGCAGTTTCGGAGAGAACACTGAAGCTTTCTTT.

At least ten counts were recorded for this clonotype. The chain links TRBV5-1 to TRBJ1-1; D may be TRBD1 (5 bases). Trimming removed 9 bases at V and 4 bases at J, with 28 bases between. Germline V CDR1 and CDR2: SGHRS, YFSETQ. This CDR3 has 17 residues. The CDR3 here is CATSRGRSSTGGTEAFF. CDR3 nucleotides: TGCGCCACCTCACGCGGGAGGTCTTCGACGGGGGGCACTGAAGCTTTCTTT.

This clonotype was recorded many times. The chain links TRBV12-3 or TRBV12-4 to TRBJ2-7; D is perhaps TRBD1 or TRBD2 (5 bases each). CDR3 length equals 16 residues. Between the trimmed V and J ends, which lost 6 bases and 3 bases, there was a span of 21 bases. The CDR3 bases are TGTGCCAGCAGCCTCCACCGAGGGGTCTCTAACTACGAGCAGTACTTC. Protein product: CASSLHRGVSNYEQYF.

This clonotype was detected ten times or more. This sequence joins TRBV29-1 and TRBJ1-1, with 12 bases aligning to TRBD1. The germline V gene encodes CDR1 SQVTM and CDR2 ANQGSEA. After removal of 6 bases from V and 5 bases from J, the junction contained 10 bases not matched to a gene. The CDR3 loop spans 15 amino acids. CDR3 nucleotide sequence: TGCAGCGTCCACAACCGGGACAGGGGGCGGACTGAAGCTTTCTTT. Encoded protein: CSVHNRDRGRTEAFF. The full variable domain, its missing parts supplied by reference TRBV29-1 and TRBJ1-1, is SAVISQKPSRDICQRGTSLTIQCQVDSQVTMMFWYRQQPGQSLTLIATANQGSEATYESGFVIDKFPISRPNLTFSTLTVSNMSPEDSSIYLCSVHNRDRGRTEAFFGQGTRLTVV.

There are many counts of this clonotype. V is TRBV20-1 and J is TRBJ2-7; D gene ambiguous. Germline loops: CDR1 DFQATT, CDR2 SNEGSKA (reference sequence). The CDR3 consists of 14 residues. V gave up 0 bases and J gave up 1 base, with 10 bases separating them. CDR3 coding DNA: TGCAGTGCTAGAGATTCCAAGTTTTCCTACGAGCAGTACTTC. Amino acids: CSARDSKFSYEQYF.

This clonotype was recorded many times. The gene calls are TRBV7-8 and TRBJ1-2, with 10 bases lining up with TRBD1. Germline CDR1 SGHVS, CDR2 FQNEAQ. V lost 7 bases and J lost 9; bases outside the gene matches: 8. The CDR3 is made up of 13 amino acids. The CDR3 bases are TGTGCCAGCACCCTCCGGGACAGGGGCCGCTACACCTTC. This codes for CASTLRDRGRYTF.

As to this clonotype: This clone may be a read error of a much larger clone one base away. The chain links TRBV19 to TRBJ2-3; 10 bases line up with TRBD1. The CDR3 contains 15 residues. CDR1 LNHDA and CDR2 SQIVND come from the germline V gene (reference sequence). In nucleotides, the CDR3 is TGTACCAGTAGGGGGACAGGGGTTGGCACAGATACGCAGTATTTT. It translates to CTSRGTGVGTDTQYF.

This clonotype was seen many times. The rearrangement joins TRBV5-1 to TRBJ1-5, with D perhaps TRBD1 (6 bases). The V end was cut by 7 bases, the J end by 3 bases, with 11 bases between. The length of the CDR3 is 13 residues. Germline loops: CDR1 SGHRS, CDR2 YFSETQ. As DNA, the CDR3 is TGCGCCAGCCGCCGGGACATCAATCAGCCCCAGCATTTT. Encoded protein: CASRRDINQPQHF.

This clonotype was recorded many times. This chain uses TRBV6-5 with TRBJ2-1, with D uncertain. This CDR3 region has 13 residues. V gave up 6 bases and J gave up 4 bases, with 10 bases separating them. Germline V gene sequence: CDR1 MNHEY, CDR2 SVGAGI. The CDR3 sequence: CASRPGRYNEQFF. The CDR3 region has the DNA TGTGCCAGCAGGCCCGGACGGTACAATGAGCAGTTCTTC.

This clonotype appeared many times. The J gene is TRBJ1-1, the V gene TRBV5-1; D unresolved. V was pared by 5 bases and J by 4 bases, with 12 bases between. Germline-derived CDR1 and CDR2 are SGHRS and YFSETQ. The CDR3 has 13 residues. This CDR3 reads CASSGSYSTEAFF. The CDR3 nucleotides read TGCGCCAGCAGTGGCAGTTACTCCACTGAAGCTTTCTTT.

By sample fraction, this clonotype is medium-sized. The rearrangement joins TRBV10-3 to TRBJ2-3; TRBD1 aligns across 7 bases. This CDR3 is 15 amino acids long. V lost 0 bases and J lost 6; bases outside the gene matches: 6. Germline CDR1 ENHRY, CDR2 SYGVKD. As DNA, the CDR3 is TGTGCCATCAGTGAGTCGGGACAGTTCGCCGATACGCAGTATTTT. This translates into CAISESGQFADTQYF.